This is a list of T cell receptor beta chains from one sample in a study of glioma-infiltrating T cells. TCRdb ran MiXCR on the multiplex PCR reads and lists one entry per CDR3 protein. The table lists around 190,000 distinct CDR3 sequences, over 25% of them singletons. What was sequenced was glioma tissue, nonneoplastic brain tissue, or PBMCs (not recorded which). These receptor sequences come from a human donor with low-grade glioma or glioblastoma, undergoing nonglioma brain surgery, or in good health (not recorded which). Each CDR3 is given with its conserved first and last residue. A D gene is named only where the DNA matches it firmly. Where a row states a size, it is once, few, many or the class of an expanded clone; other rows omit it.

size,V,J,D,CDR3,DNA
many,TRBV3-1,TRBJ1-2,-,CASSQDRQDGYTF,TGTGCCAGCAGCCAAGACAGGCAGGATGGCTACACCTTC
many,TRBV19,TRBJ2-7,-,CASSGKQGYEQYF,TGTGCCAGTAGTGGTAAACAGGGCTACGAGCAGTACTTC
many,TRBV7-2,TRBJ1-5,TRBD1,CASSLEGQGGQPQHF,TGTGCCAGCAGCTTAGAAGGACAGGGCGGTCAGCCCCAGCATTTT
many,TRBV3-1,TRBJ1-5,-,CASSLRVGDQPQHF,TGTGCCAGCAGCCTCCGGGTAGGGGATCAGCCCCAGCATTTT
many,TRBV27,TRBJ2-5,TRBD1,CASSQTGSQETQYF,TGTGCCAGCAGTCAGACAGGGAGCCAAGAGACCCAGTACTTC
-,TRBV29-1,TRBJ2-5,-,CSVVSTYPQETQYF,TGCAGCGTTGTTTCGACCTATCCCCAAGAGACCCAGTACTTC
many,TRBV19,TRBJ1-1,-,CASRRHENTEAFF,TGTGCCAGTAGGAGACACGAGAACACTGAAGCTTTCTTT
many,TRBV3-1,TRBJ2-7,-,CASSQDAGRTVSYEQYF,TGTGCCAGCAGCCAAGATGCAGGCCGGACAGTCTCCTACGAGCAGTACTTC
-,TRBV19,TRBJ2-7,-,CASSISGSSYEQYF,TGTGCCAGTAGTATAAGCGGAAGTAGTTACGAGCAGTACTTC
-,TRBV7-3,TRBJ2-1,-,CASSPEPSRNEQFF,TGTGCCAGCAGCCCAGAACCCTCTAGGAATGAGCAGTTCTTC
many,TRBV29-1,TRBJ2-1,TRBD2,CSVDYRGYSGITVKHNEQFF,TGCAGCGTTGACTACCGCGGGTATAGCGGGATAACAGTTAAACACAATGAGCAGTTCTTC
many,TRBV7-2,TRBJ2-7,-,CASSLAGLPYYEQYF,TGTGCCAGCAGCTTAGCAGGACTACCGTACTACGAGCAGTACTTC
-,TRBV29-1,TRBJ1-1,TRBD1,CSVEQGAYTEAFF,TGCAGCGTTGAACAGGGGGCGTACACTGAAGCTTTCTTT
many,TRBV6-6,TRBJ2-7,-,CASSYTGRSDYEQYF,TGTGCCAGCAGTTACACGGGGCGTAGTGACTACGAGCAGTACTTC
many,TRBV27,TRBJ1-2,TRBD1,CASRKPGQGFSGYTF,TGTGCCAGCAGGAAACCGGGACAGGGGTTCAGTGGCTACACCTTC
many,TRBV10-3,TRBJ2-7,-,CATQNSSYEQYF,TGTGCCACCCAGAACAGCTCCTACGAGCAGTACTTC
few,TRBV7-8,TRBJ2-3,TRBD2,CASSLGLGLEANTQYF,TGTGCCAGCAGCTTAGGTCTTGGACTAGAGGCAAATACGCAGTATTTT
-,TRBV7-9,TRBJ2-7,TRBD2,CASSFLREGEQYF,TGTGCCAGCAGCTTTTTGCGGGAGGGGGAGCAGTACTTC
many,TRBV25-1,TRBJ2-7,-,CASLDSDSYEQYF,TGTGCCAGCTTAGATTCTGACTCCTACGAGCAGTACTTC
many,TRBV20-1,TRBJ2-3,-,CSARGGLPNPGPHTDTQYF,TGCAGTGCTAGAGGGGGGCTACCGAATCCAGGTCCACACACAGATACGCAGTATTTT
many,TRBV7-9,TRBJ1-1,TRBD1,CASSLQGVEAFF,TGTGCCAGCAGCTTACAGGGGGTTGAAGCTTTCTTT
many,TRBV18,TRBJ2-5,-,CASSPVSQETQYF,TGTGCCAGCTCACCGGTTTCCCAAGAGACCCAGTACTTC
many,TRBV15,TRBJ1-5,-,CATSRDGPGEGQPQHF,TGTGCCACCAGCAGAGACGGACCGGGGGAAGGTCAGCCCCAGCATTTT
-,TRBV5-1,TRBJ2-3,TRBD2,CASSTGLAGGLDHTDTQYF,TGCGCCAGCAGCACCGGACTAGCGGGAGGGCTCGATCACACAGATACGCAGTATTTT
few,TRBV7-2,TRBJ2-3,TRBD2,CASSLLAGALGTDTQYF,TGTGCCAGCAGCTTACTAGCGGGAGCCCTGGGAACAGATACGCAGTATTTT
-,TRBV9,TRBJ2-7,-,CASSVEPGSYEQYF,TGTGCCAGCAGCGTAGAGCCGGGATCCTACGAGCAGTACTTC
-,TRBV11-3,TRBJ1-3,-,CASSHREGGNTIYF,TGTGCCAGCAGCCACCGAGAGGGTGGAAACACCATATATTTT
-,TRBV2,TRBJ2-2,TRBD2,CASSTSGSRTGELFF,TGTGCCAGCAGTACTAGCGGGAGTCGGACCGGGGAGCTGTTTTTT
many,TRBV7-9,TRBJ1-6,TRBD1,CASSVTGEGSPLHF,TGTGCCAGCAGCGTTACAGGGGAGGGTTCACCCCTCCACTTT
many,TRBV2,TRBJ1-1,TRBD1,CASRGGTVNTEAFF,TGTGCCAGCAGGGGGGGGACAGTGAACACTGAAGCTTTCTTT
-,TRBV9,TRBJ2-7,-,CASSVEFGSSYEQYF,TGTGCCAGCAGCGTAGAGTTCGGTAGCTCCTACGAGCAGTACTTC
many,TRBV28,TRBJ2-3,TRBD2,CASSPRTSGRGGTQYF,TGTGCCAGCAGTCCGCGGACTAGCGGGAGGGGCGGTACGCAGTATTTT
few,TRBV7-9,TRBJ2-7,TRBD1,CASSLTTQGNEQYF,TGTGCCAGCAGCTTAACCACACAGGGGAACGAGCAGTACTTC
many,TRBV20-1,TRBJ2-1,TRBD2,CSASLAVFYGEQFF,TGCAGTGCTAGCCTAGCGGTTTTCTACGGTGAGCAGTTCTTC
-,TRBV5-1,TRBJ1-2,TRBD1,CASSGGTGDGYTF,TGCGCCAGCAGCGGTGGGACAGGGGATGGCTACACCTTC
many,TRBV6-1,TRBJ2-7,-,CASTPLVGAYEQYF,TGTGCCAGCACTCCGTTAGTAGGAGCCTACGAGCAGTACTTC